The 20 T cell receptor beta chains listed next were all sequenced from one sample in a study of T cell repertoires in cytomegalovirus infection. Via MiXCR, TCRdb re-called the reads, giving one row per CDR3 protein. This table holds 150,000 or so distinct CDR3 sequences, 23% found once. Sequencing was performed on PBMCs. The receptors derive from a human donor in good health (CMV status not recorded). Some clones in this sample may be carry-over from other donors' samples.

This clonotype was picked up one time. The V call is TRBV2, the J call TRBJ2-7; D may be TRBD1 (5 bases). The V end was cut by 8 bases, the J end by 2 bases, with 7 bases between. The CDR3 is 11 residues long. Germline values: CDR1 SNHLY, CDR2 FYNNEI. The chain's CDR3 is CASGAAYEQYF. The CDR3, as DNA: TGTGCCAGCGGGGCGGCCTACGAGCAGTACTTC. The full variable domain, completed using reference TRBV2 and TRBJ2-7, is EPEVTQTPSHQVTQMGQEVILRCVPISNHLYFYWYRQILGQKVEFLVSFYNNEISEKSEIFDDQFSVERPDGSNFTLKIRSTKLEDSAMYFCASGAAYEQYFGPGTRLTVT.

This clonotype was seen only a few times. V and J are TRBV14 and TRBJ2-2; TRBD2 matches 7 bases. From germline, CDR1 is SGHDN and CDR2 FVKESK. The CDR3 spans 14 residues. V gave up 3 bases and J gave up 8 bases; unmatched junction bases: 6. CDR3 bases: TGTGCCAGCAGCCATCGGACTAGGCCGGGGGAGCTGTTTTTT. The encoded protein is CASSHRTRPGELFF.

This clonotype appeared many times. This chain uses TRBV7-2 with TRBJ1-1; D unclear. Germline CDR1 is SGHTA and CDR2 is FQGNSA. The CDR3 spans 13 residues. V was shortened by 1 base and J by 4 bases, with 7 bases between the two germline ends. The CDR3 region is CASSLGGFTEAFF. The CDR3 DNA is TGTGCCAGCAGCTTAGGAGGATTCACTGAAGCTTTCTTT.

This clonotype appeared many times. The chain is built from TRBV28 and TRBJ1-1; no firm D call. The CDR3 length is 14 residues. Germline V gene sequence: CDR1 MDHEN, CDR2 SYDVKM. Trimming removed 3 bases at V and 1 base at J, with 9 bases between. The CDR3 loop reads CASSFRRTNTEAFF. The CDR3 DNA is TGTGCCAGCAGTTTTAGGCGTACGAACACTGAAGCTTTCTTT.

The rearrangement uses TRBV5-1 and TRBJ2-7; 9 bases are shared with TRBD2. This CDR3 has 17 residues. With 4 bases clipped from V and 0 bases from J, the junction kept 11 bases outside the gene matches. Per germline, CDR1 SGHRS and CDR2 YFSETQ. CDR3 region: CASSPSASGMSSYEQYF. In nucleotides, the CDR3 is TGCGCCAGCAGCCCGAGCGCTAGCGGGATGAGCTCCTACGAGCAGTACTTC.

Many counts were recorded for this clonotype. This chain joins TRBV7-9 and TRBJ2-1; possibly TRBD1 for D (6 bases). With 5 bases removed from V and 6 bases from J, the gap between germline ends came to 20 bases. This CDR3 region has 16 residues. Germline CDR1 reads SEHNR; CDR2 reads FQNEAQ (reference sequence). The CDR3 DNA reads as TGTGCCAGCAGCGCTCGGGACACTCAGGGGTTCAATGAGCAGTTCTTC. Translation gives CASSARDTQGFNEQFF.

The chain couples TRBV5-1 to TRBJ2-5; 7 bases align to TRBD2. The CDR3 totals 15 residues. The V and J ends lost 0 bases and 2 bases, in that order; junction bases with no gene match: 4. CDR1 is SGHRS, CDR2 YFSETQ, per germline. The CDR3 nucleotides are TGCGCCAGCAGCTTGGGGGGTAGCGGGCAAGAGACCCAGTACTTC. It encodes CASSLGGSGQETQYF.

The chain uses TRBV5-5 and TRBJ2-3; D unresolved. Trimming removed 0 bases at V and 1 base at J, with 9 bases between. The CDR3 sequence is 15 residues long. From germline, CDR1 is SGHKS and CDR2 YYEKEE (reference sequence). For the CDR3, the DNA is TGTGCCAGCAGCTTGGGGGGTTTTGGCACAGATACGCAGTATTTT. As protein: CASSLGGFGTDTQYF. The whole variable domain, filled in from reference TRBV5-5 and TRBJ2-3, reads DAGVTQSPTHLIKTRGQQVTLRCSPISGHKSVSWYQQVLGQGPQFIFQYYEKEERGRGNFPDRFSARQFPNYSSELNVNALLLGDSALYLCASSLGGFGTDTQYFGPGTRLTVL.

The genes are TRBV20-1 and TRBJ1-5, with TRBD1 matching over 8 bases. V shed 6 bases and J 7 bases; nucleotides not matched to a gene: 8. The CDR3 runs to 13 residues. The germline CDR1 and CDR2 sequences are DFQATT and SNEGSKA (reference sequence). CDR3 DNA sequence: TGCAGTGCCCAAGACAGGGGCGGACAGCCCCAGCATTTT. Its translation is CSAQDRGGQPQHF.

This clonotype was seen more than once but under ten times. The chain employs TRBV18 and TRBJ1-2; D is ambiguous. Germline V CDR1 and CDR2: KGHSH, LQKENI. Trimming stripped 8 bases from V and 3 bases from J, with 7 bases between. The CDR3 consists of 11 residues. This chain's CDR3 is CASTGYYGYTF. CDR3 DNA: TGTGCCAGCACCGGTTACTATGGCTACACCTTC.

This clonotype was found many times. This chain connects TRBV7-2 to TRBJ2-2; possible D gene TRBD2, 6 bases. The germline V and J ends were trimmed by 1 base and 2 bases, with 11 bases remaining between them. Germline V gives CDR1 SGHTA, CDR2 FQGNSA. There are 16 residues in the CDR3. Written as DNA, the CDR3 is TGTGCCAGCAGCTTAGATCTCGGGACTAACACCGGGGAGCTGTTTTTT. Translation: CASSLDLGTNTGELFF.

The V and J genes are TRBV20-1 and TRBJ2-7, with 14 positions matching TRBD2. This CDR3 comprises 16 residues. Germline lookup yields CDR1 DFQATT and CDR2 SNEGSKA (reference sequence). V shed 5 bases, J shed 6 bases, and the junction held 12 bases outside the gene matches. In nucleotides, the CDR3 is TGCAGTGCTCGCCTACCGGGACTAGCGGGAGTTGGCGAGCAGTACTTC. It is translated as CSARLPGLAGVGEQYF.

This clonotype was found many times. This chain uses TRBV6-2 or TRBV6-3 with TRBJ2-2; TRBD2 agrees at 7 bases. This CDR3 is 15 amino acids long. Germline V lookup: CDR1 MNHEY, CDR2 SVGEGT. Trimming removed 2 bases from V and 4 bases from J; junction bases left unmatched: 4. In DNA form, the CDR3 reads TGTGCCAGCAGTTACCAAAGCGGGGTCACCGGGGAGCTGTTTTTT. It codes for CASSYQSGVTGELFF.

This clonotype was seen just once. A much larger clonotype is one base distant, so this may be a read error. The rearrangement links TRBV7-8 to TRBJ2-7; no definite D call. Germline V gives CDR1 SGHVS, CDR2 FQNEAQ. The CDR3 totals 12 residues. V lost 2 bases and J lost 5, with 7 bases in between. CDR3 nucleotides: TGTGCCAGCAGCTTAATCGGCCACGAGCAGTACTTC. Amino acids: CASSLIGHEQYF.

This clonotype was observed many times. The rearrangement uses TRBV4-1 and TRBJ1-5, with TRBD1 identical over 10 bases. The CDR3 sequence is 17 residues long. Unmatched junction bases numbered 5, after V lost 0 bases and J lost 3 bases. Germline assignment: CDR1 MGHRA and CDR2 YSYEKL. CDR3 sequence (DNA): TGCGCCAGCAGCCAAGAAGGCGGGACAGGGGACAATCAGCCCCAGCATTTT. This sequence encodes CASSQEGGTGDNQPQHF.

The chain carries TRBV19 and TRBJ1-2, with a tentative D call TRBD1 (5 bases). In germline, CDR1 is LNHDA, CDR2 SQIVND (reference sequence). The CDR3 extends over 12 amino acids. V lost 5 bases and J lost 7, with 11 bases in between. The CDR3 DNA reads as TGTGCCAGTAGTCTAAGAAGGGGTGGCTACACCTTC. Its translation is CASSLRRGGYTF. Filled out from reference TRBV19 and TRBJ1-2, the complete variable domain reads DGGITQSPKYLFRKEGQNVTLSCEQNLNHDAMYWYRQDPGQGLRLIYYSQIVNDFQKGDIAEGYSVSREKKESFPLTVTSAQKNPTAFYLCASSLRRGGYTFGSGTRLTVV.

This clonotype has a count of ten or more. The J gene is TRBJ2-1, the V gene TRBV7-2; D is undetermined. CDR3 length equals 15 residues. Per the germline V gene, CDR1 is SGHTA and CDR2 is FQGNSA. Trimming stripped 5 bases from V and 4 bases from J, with 15 bases between. CDR3 nucleotide sequence: TGTGCCAGCAGCCCTTACCCCGCGGCGTACAATGAGCAGTTCTTC. This translates into CASSPYPAAYNEQFF.

This clonotype showed up just a few times. The chain employs TRBV7-9 and TRBJ1-5; D possibly corresponds to TRBD1 (5 bases). This CDR3 has 13 residues. The germline gives CDR1 SEHNR, CDR2 FQNEAQ (reference sequence). The V end lost 0 bases, the J end lost 7 bases, and 7 bases lay between the germline ends. CDR3 in DNA: TGTGCCAGCAGCTTAGCGCGGGGGCAGCCCCAGCATTTT. This gives the protein CASSLARGQPQHF.

In this sample, this clonotype turned up a few times. The J gene is TRBJ2-1, the V gene TRBV20-1; perhaps TRBD2 as D (5 bases). The germline gives CDR1 DFQATT, CDR2 SNEGSKA (reference sequence). CDR3 length: 15 residues. V was pared by 1 base and J by 4 bases, with 14 bases between. CDR3 DNA sequence: TGCAGTGCTAGAGGAGCGGAGCCCGATTACAATGAGCAGTTCTTC. This sequence encodes CSARGAEPDYNEQFF.

The chain carries TRBV15 and TRBJ2-5; D is uncertain. Germline CDR1 is LNHNV and CDR2 is YYDKDF (reference sequence). The CDR3 runs to 13 residues. V lost 1 base, J lost 1 base, and 4 bases lay in between. The CDR3 sequence is CATSRGGQETQYF. As DNA, the CDR3 is TGTGCCACCAGCAGAGGCGGCCAAGAGACCCAGTACTTC.